Listed here are 21 T cell receptor beta chains from one sample, sequenced in a study of identical twins. TCRdb reprocessed the 5' RACE reads with MiXCR, giving one entry per CDR3 protein. This table holds a few hundred thousand distinct CDR3 sequences, roughly 9.9% found once. This sample also appeared in a second study, on yellow fever vaccine responses in identical twins.

Material for sequencing was PBMCs. All receptors derive from a woman aged 18-35 years in good health.

This clonotype was counted ten times or more. This sequence joins TRBV20-1 and TRBJ2-7, with 7 bases aligning to TRBD1. The ends lost 0 bases at V and 4 bases at J; junction bases unmatched: 9. Germline V gene lookup returns CDR1 DFQATT and CDR2 SNEGSKA (reference sequence). The CDR3 consists of 15 residues. DNA for the CDR3: TGCAGTGCTAGAGATGGCAGGGGGTTAGGGTACGAGCAGTACTTC. It codes for CSARDGRGLGYEQYF.

This clonotype has ten or more counts. The chain couples TRBV7-9 to TRBJ2-1; tentative D call: TRBD1 (6 bases). V dropped 3 bases and J dropped 4 bases, with 10 bases sitting between them. Germline lookup yields CDR1 SEHNR and CDR2 FQNEAQ (reference sequence). The CDR3 contains 14 residues. The CDR3 spells CASSFKDSYNEQFF. CDR3 in DNA: TGTGCCAGCAGCTTTAAGGACAGTTACAATGAGCAGTTCTTC.

J is TRBJ2-7 and V is TRBV29-1; TRBD2 aligns across 15 bases. The trim removed 0 bases at V and 2 bases at J, leaving 2 bases unmatched. This CDR3 is built from 16 residues. Germline CDR1 and CDR2: SQVTM and ANQGSEA. CDR3 in DNA: TGCAGCGTTGAAGATGGGACTAGCGGGAGGCCCTACGAGCAGTACTTC. Amino acid sequence: CSVEDGTSGRPYEQYF.

J is TRBJ1-5 and V is TRBV3-1; D might be TRBD1 (5 bases). Germline values: CDR1 LGHDT, CDR2 YNNKEL (reference sequence). The CDR3 extends over 16 amino acids. V was cut by 1 base and J by 3 bases, with 13 bases left in between. The CDR3 sequence is CASSQGDRTANQPQHF. CDR3 DNA sequence: TGTGCCAGCAGCCAAGGGGACCGGACCGCCAATCAGCCCCAGCATTTT.

This clonotype was counted many times. This sequence joins TRBV12-3 or TRBV12-4 and TRBJ1-1; D uncertain. The V gene lost 1 base and the J gene lost 3 bases, with 6 bases spanning the gap. CDR3 length: 13 residues. Here the CDR3 reads CASSLVGYTEAFF. The CDR3 DNA reads TGTGCCAGCAGTTTAGTAGGTTACACTGAAGCTTTCTTT.

This clonotype came up a few times. The chain carries TRBV28 and TRBJ2-3; tentatively, D is TRBD1 or TRBD2 (5 bases each). The ends were cut back, 5 bases at V and 4 bases at J, with 19 bases in the middle. The CDR3 is 16 amino acids. The germline CDR1 and CDR2 sequences are MDHEN and SYDVKM. CDR3 bases: TGTGCCAGCAGTATTACCGGGACCCCCGACGCAGATACGCAGTATTTT. Its translation is CASSITGTPDADTQYF.

This clonotype was observed many times. The rearrangement links TRBV28 to TRBJ1-2, with unresolved D. The length of the CDR3 is 13 residues. Germline CDR1 is MDHEN and CDR2 is SYDVKM. The V and J ends lost 3 bases and 2 bases respectively, with 7 bases between them. The CDR3 spells CASSLLGNYGYTF. CDR3 in DNA: TGTGCCAGCAGTTTGTTGGGGAACTATGGCTACACCTTC.

This clonotype appeared a few times. This may arise from a read error, as a much more abundant clone is one base away. This chain connects TRBV6-4 to TRBJ2-3; TRBD1 matches at 9 bases. The length of the CDR3 is 14 residues. Germline trimming cut 7 bases from V and 4 bases from J; bases unmatched to any gene: 6. The germline gives CDR1 MRHNA, CDR2 SNTAGT. CDR3 protein: CASTPGQGSDTQYF. The CDR3 DNA reads TGTGCCAGCACCCCGGGACAGGGATCAGATACGCAGTATTTT.

J is TRBJ2-7 and V is TRBV27; D may correspond to TRBD1 or TRBD2 (5 bases each). Germline V gives CDR1 MNHEY, CDR2 SMNVEV (reference sequence). V gave up 7 bases and J gave up 3 bases, with 13 bases separating them. The CDR3 runs 13 residues. CDR3 amino acids: CASKRAGSYEQYF. CDR3 in DNA: TGTGCCAGCAAGAGAGCAGGGAGCTACGAGCAGTACTTC.

The chain links TRBV10-3 to TRBJ2-7; TRBD1 agrees at 9 bases. The trim removed 7 bases at V and 0 bases at J, leaving 4 bases unmatched. The V gene's germline CDR1 is ENHRY and CDR2 SYGVKD. The CDR3 runs to 14 residues. CDR3 region: CAITPGQGSYEQYF. CDR3 DNA: TGTGCCATCACTCCGGGACAGGGCTCCTACGAGCAGTACTTC.

The sample holds a few counts of this clonotype. The chain is built from TRBV5-5 and TRBJ2-3; the D gene is possibly TRBD2 (6 bases). Trimming stripped 2 bases from V and 6 bases from J, with 16 bases between. CDR1 and CDR2 (germline): SGHKS, YYEKEE (reference sequence). CDR3 length equals 15 residues. The CDR3 coding sequence is TGTGCCAGCAGCTTATACCGGGACTTAGGGGATACGCAGTATTTT. Amino acids: CASSLYRDLGDTQYF.

For the CDR3, the DNA is TGTGCCATCAGTGAGCCTCAGGGCGGGATCCGCGAGCAGTACTTC. This encodes CAISEPQGGIREQYF. The genes are TRBV10-3 and TRBJ2-7, with D perhaps matching TRBD2 (6 bases). This CDR3 is 15 amino acids long. CDR1 is ENHRY, CDR2 SYGVKD, per germline. Trimming took 2 bases from V and 6 from J, leaving 17 bases between them.

This clonotype was seen only once. The chain carries TRBV12-3 or TRBV12-4 and TRBJ2-6; 10 bases match TRBD1. The CDR3 spans 19 residues. CDR3 nucleotide sequence: TGTACCTGCAGTTTAGTGGTTGGGACAGGGGTATATGGGGCCAACGTCCTGACTTTC. Its protein product is CTCSLVVGTGVYGANVLTF.

The chain joins TRBV29-1 to TRBJ2-5; D may be TRBD1 or TRBD2 (5 bases each). The germline V gene encodes CDR1 SQVTM and CDR2 ANQGSEA. The CDR3 is 16 amino acids. Between the trimmed V and J ends, which lost 7 bases and 4 bases, there was a span of 25 bases. Written as DNA, the CDR3 is TGCAGCGGGGGCCCCGGCGGGTTGTCCGGTTCAGAGACCCAGTACTTC. Translated, it gives CSGGPGGLSGSETQYF.

This clonotype showed up many times. The chain links TRBV2 to TRBJ2-1; D is unclear. The CDR3 contains 16 residues. The V end was cut by 2 bases, the J end by 3 bases, with 14 bases between. Looked up from germline, CDR1 is SNHLY and CDR2 is FYNNEI. The CDR3 nucleotides read TGTGCCAGCAGTGAAATGGTAGGGATTGGCTACAATGAGCAGTTCTTC. Residues: CASSEMVGIGYNEQFF. The complete variable domain, with remaining parts taken from reference TRBV2 and TRBJ2-1, reads EPEVTQTPSHQVTQMGQEVILRCVPISNHLYFYWYRQILGQKVEFLVSFYNNEISEKSEIFDDQFSVERPDGSNFTLKIRSTKLEDSAMYFCASSEMVGIGYNEQFFGPGTRLTVL.

The sample holds a few counts of this clonotype. The rearrangement links TRBV7-3 to TRBJ2-3; 8 nucleotides match TRBD2. Trimming took 1 base from V and 2 from J; bases not matched to a gene: 2. The CDR3 loop spans 15 amino acids. CDR1 is SGHTA and CDR2 is FQGTGA in the germline V gene. In DNA form, the CDR3 reads TGTGCCAGCAGCTTAAAAGCGGGGGACACAGATACGCAGTATTTT. Translation gives CASSLKAGDTDTQYF.

This sequence joins TRBV18 and TRBJ2-3, with 10 positions matching TRBD1. CDR3 length: 15 residues. From germline, CDR1 is KGHSH and CDR2 LQKENI. Trimming at V came to 3 bases and at J to 4 bases, leaving 4 bases not matched to a gene. The CDR3 spells CASSPGQGVADTQYF. In nucleotides, the CDR3 is TGTGCCAGCTCACCTGGACAGGGGGTGGCAGATACGCAGTATTTT.

The rearrangement links TRBV7-9 to TRBJ1-4; D not certain. Germline lookup yields CDR1 SEHNR and CDR2 FQNEAQ (reference sequence). The CDR3 spans 13 residues. V gave up 5 bases and J gave up 4 bases, with 8 bases separating them. CDR3 amino acids: CASSQARNEKLFF. As DNA, the CDR3 is TGTGCCAGCAGCCAGGCCCGTAATGAAAAACTGTTTTTT.

The chain uses TRBV15 and TRBJ2-7; no reliable D call. Trimming removed 2 bases at V and 0 bases at J, with 5 bases between. The CDR3 is made up of 13 amino acids. Per the germline V gene, CDR1 is LNHNV and CDR2 is YYDKDF (reference sequence). The DNA for the CDR3 is TGTGCCACCAGCAGACAAAACTCCTACGAGCAGTACTTC. Its protein is CATSRQNSYEQYF.

This clonotype was detected many times. The chain couples TRBV24-1 to TRBJ2-7, with D tentatively TRBD1 (6 bases). Germline V gene sequence: CDR1 KGHDR, CDR2 SFDVKD. CDR3 size: 14 residues. The V end lost 6 bases, the J end lost 0 bases, and 11 bases lay between the germline ends. The CDR3 protein is CATSPQGSSYEQYF. The CDR3, as DNA: TGTGCCACCAGTCCACAGGGAAGCTCCTACGAGCAGTACTTC.

This clonotype was seen more than once but under ten times. The chain couples TRBV4-2 to TRBJ2-2; TRBD2 aligns across 10 bases. The CDR3 spans 16 residues. Trimming cost V 3 bases and J 6 bases; bases outside gene matches: 7. The V gene's germline CDR1 is LGHNA and CDR2 YNFKEQ. CDR3 bases: TGTGCCAGCAGCCATATATTAGCGGGAGGACCCGGGGAGCTGTTTTTT. It is translated as CASSHILAGGPGELFF.